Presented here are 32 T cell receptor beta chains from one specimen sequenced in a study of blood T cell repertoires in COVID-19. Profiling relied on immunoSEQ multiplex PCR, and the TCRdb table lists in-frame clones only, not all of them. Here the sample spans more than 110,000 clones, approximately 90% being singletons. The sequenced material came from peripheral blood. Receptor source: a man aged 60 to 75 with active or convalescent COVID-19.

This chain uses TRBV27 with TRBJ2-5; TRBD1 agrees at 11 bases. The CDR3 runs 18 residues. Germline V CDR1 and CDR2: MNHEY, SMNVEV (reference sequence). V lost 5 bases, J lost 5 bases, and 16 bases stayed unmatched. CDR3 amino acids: CASSRRAGTGGFWETQYF. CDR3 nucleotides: TGTGCCAGCAGTCGCCGCGCCGGGACAGGGGGTTTTTGGGAGACCCAGTACTTC.

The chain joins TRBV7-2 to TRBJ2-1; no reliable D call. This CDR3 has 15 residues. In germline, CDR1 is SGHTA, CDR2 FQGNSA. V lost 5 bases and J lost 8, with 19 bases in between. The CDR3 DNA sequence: TGTGCCAGCAGCCTCATCCCGAGTAGATCCCATGAGCAGTTCTTC. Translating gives CASSLIPSRSHEQFF.

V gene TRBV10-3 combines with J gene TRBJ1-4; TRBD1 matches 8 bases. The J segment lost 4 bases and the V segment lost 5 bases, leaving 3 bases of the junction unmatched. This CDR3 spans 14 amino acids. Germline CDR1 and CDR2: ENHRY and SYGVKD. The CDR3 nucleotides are TGTGCCATCAGTTTGGACAGGGTTAATGAAAAACTGTTTTTT. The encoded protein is CAISLDRVNEKLFF.

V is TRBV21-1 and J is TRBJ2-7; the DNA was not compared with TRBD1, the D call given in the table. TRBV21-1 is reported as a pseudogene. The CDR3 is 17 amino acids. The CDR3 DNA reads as TGTGCCAGCAGGAATCACTTGGATACGGACAACTCCTACGAGCAGTACTTC. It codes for CASRNHLDTDNSYEQYF.

The CDR3 spells CASSPTGAPQHF. The CDR3 region has the DNA TGTGCCAGCAGTCCAACAGGGGCGCCCCAGCATTTT. V and J are TRBV27 and TRBJ1-5; 7 bases line up with TRBD1. The germline CDR1 and CDR2 sequences are MNHEY and SMNVEV (reference sequence). This CDR3 contains 12 residues. With V trimmed by 5 bases and J by 9 bases, 4 bases remained unmatched.

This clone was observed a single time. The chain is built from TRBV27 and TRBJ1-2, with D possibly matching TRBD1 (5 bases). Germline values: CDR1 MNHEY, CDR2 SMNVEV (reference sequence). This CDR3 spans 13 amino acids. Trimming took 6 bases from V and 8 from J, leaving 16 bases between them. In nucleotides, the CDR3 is TGTGCCAGCAGCCCAACAGGATTTCAGGGCTACACCTTC. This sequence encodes CASSPTGFQGYTF.

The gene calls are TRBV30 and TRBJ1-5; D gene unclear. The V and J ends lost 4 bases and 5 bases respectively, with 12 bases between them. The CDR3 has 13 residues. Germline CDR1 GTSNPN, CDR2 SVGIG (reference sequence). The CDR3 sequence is CAWNEGADQPQHF. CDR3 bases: TGTGCCTGGAATGAGGGAGCGGATCAGCCCCAGCATTTT.

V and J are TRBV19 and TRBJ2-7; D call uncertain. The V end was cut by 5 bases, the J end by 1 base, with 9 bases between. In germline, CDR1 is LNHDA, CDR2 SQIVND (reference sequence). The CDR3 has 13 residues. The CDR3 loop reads CASSPPGSYEQYF. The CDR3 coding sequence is TGTGCCAGTAGTCCCCCCGGGTCCTACGAGCAGTACTTC.

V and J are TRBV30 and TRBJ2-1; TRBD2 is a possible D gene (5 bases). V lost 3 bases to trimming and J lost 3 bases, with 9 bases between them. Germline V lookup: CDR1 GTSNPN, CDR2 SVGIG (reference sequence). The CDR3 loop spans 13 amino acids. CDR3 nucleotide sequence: TGTGCCTGGAGGAGCGGTAGCTACAATGAGCAGTTCTTC. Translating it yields CAWRSGSYNEQFF.

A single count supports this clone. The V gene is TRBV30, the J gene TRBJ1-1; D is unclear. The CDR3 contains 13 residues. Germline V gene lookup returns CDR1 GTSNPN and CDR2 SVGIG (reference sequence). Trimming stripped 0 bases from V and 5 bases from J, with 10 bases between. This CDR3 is CAWSVRGTTEAFF. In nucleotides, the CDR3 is TGTGCCTGGAGTGTACGGGGAACAACTGAAGCTTTCTTT.

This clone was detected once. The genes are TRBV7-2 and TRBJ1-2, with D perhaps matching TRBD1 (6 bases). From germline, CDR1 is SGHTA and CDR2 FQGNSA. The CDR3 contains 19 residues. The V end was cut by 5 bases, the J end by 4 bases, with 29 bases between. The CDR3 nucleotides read TGTGCCAGCAGCCAATTTCCCCTCCAGGGGCCACGAGGGTCCTATGGCTACACCTTC. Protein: CASSQFPLQGPRGSYGYTF. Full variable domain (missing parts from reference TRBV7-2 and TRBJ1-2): GAGVSQSPSNKVTEKGKDVELRCDPISGHTALYWYRQSLGQGLEFLIYFQGNSAPDKSGLPSDRFSAERTGGSVSTLTIQRTQQEDSAVYLCASSQFPLQGPRGSYGYTFGSGTRLTVV.

CDR3 in amino acids: CASSPTSGGGNNEQFF. In DNA, the CDR3 is TGTGCCAGCAGCCCAACCAGCGGGGGGGGAAACAATGAGCAGTTCTTC. V gene TRBV7-2 combines with J gene TRBJ2-1; 10 bases are shared with TRBD2. CDR3 length: 16 amino acids. CDR1 and CDR2 (germline): SGHTA, FQGNSA. The ends lost 5 bases at V and 5 bases at J; junction bases unmatched: 9.

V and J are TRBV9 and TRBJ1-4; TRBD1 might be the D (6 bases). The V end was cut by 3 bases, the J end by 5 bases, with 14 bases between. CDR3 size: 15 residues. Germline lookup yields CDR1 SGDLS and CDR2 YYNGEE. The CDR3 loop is CASSDQGRHNEKLFF. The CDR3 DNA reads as TGTGCCAGCAGCGACCAGGGGAGACACAATGAAAAACTGTTTTTT.

CDR3 protein: CASSLVGSSGNTIYF. DNA for the CDR3: TGCGCCAGCAGCTTGGTCGGGAGCTCTGGAAACACCATATATTTT. The V gene is TRBV5-1, the J gene TRBJ1-3; D is unclear. The CDR3 sequence is 15 residues long. V was shortened by 0 bases and J by 0 bases, with 7 bases between the two germline ends. Germline V gives CDR1 SGHRS, CDR2 YFSETQ. Drawing the rest from reference TRBV5-1 and TRBJ1-3, the complete variable domain is KAGVTQTPRYLIKTRGQQVTLSCSPISGHRSVSWYQQTPGQGLQFLFEYFSETQRNKGNFPGRFSGRQFSNSRSEMNVSTLELGDSALYLCASSLVGSSGNTIYFGEGSWLTVV.

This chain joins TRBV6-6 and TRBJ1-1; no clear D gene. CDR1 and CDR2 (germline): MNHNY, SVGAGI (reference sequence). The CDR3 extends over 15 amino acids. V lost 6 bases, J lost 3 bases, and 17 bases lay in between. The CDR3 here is CASRPAASRDTEAFF. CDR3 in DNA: TGTGCCAGCAGACCCGCGGCCTCGAGGGACACTGAAGCTTTCTTT.

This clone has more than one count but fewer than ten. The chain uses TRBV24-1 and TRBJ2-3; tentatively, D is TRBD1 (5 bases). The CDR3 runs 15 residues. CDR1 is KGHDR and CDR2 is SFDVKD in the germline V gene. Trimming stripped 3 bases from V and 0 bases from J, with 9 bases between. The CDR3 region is CATSDIGHSTDTQYF. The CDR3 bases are TGTGCCACCAGTGATATTGGACATAGCACAGATACGCAGTATTTT.

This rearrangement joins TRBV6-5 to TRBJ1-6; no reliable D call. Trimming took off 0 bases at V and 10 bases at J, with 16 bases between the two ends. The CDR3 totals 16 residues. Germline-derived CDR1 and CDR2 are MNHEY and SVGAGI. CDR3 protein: CASSYSRASERSPLHF. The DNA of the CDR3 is TGTGCCAGCAGTTACTCGAGGGCCTCGGAGAGGTCACCCCTCCACTTT.

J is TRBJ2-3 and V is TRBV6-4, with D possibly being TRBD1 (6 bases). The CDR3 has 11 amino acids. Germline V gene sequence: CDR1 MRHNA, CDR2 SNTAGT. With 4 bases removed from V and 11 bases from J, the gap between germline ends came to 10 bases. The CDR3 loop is CASSVGGEQYF. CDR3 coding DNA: TGTGCCAGCAGTGTTGGGGGCGAGCAGTATTTT.

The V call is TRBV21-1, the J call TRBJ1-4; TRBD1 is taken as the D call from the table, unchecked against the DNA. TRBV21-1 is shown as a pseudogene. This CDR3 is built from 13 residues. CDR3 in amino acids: CASSDTSWKKLFF. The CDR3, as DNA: TGTGCCAGCAGCGACACAAGTTGGAAAAAACTGTTTTTT.

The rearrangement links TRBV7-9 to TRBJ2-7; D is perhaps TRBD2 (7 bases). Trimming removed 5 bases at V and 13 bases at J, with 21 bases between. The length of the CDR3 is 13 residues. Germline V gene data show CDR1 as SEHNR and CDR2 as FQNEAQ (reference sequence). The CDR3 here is CASSEGEGDTKYF. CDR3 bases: TGTGCCAGCAGCGAGGGGGAGGGGGATACTAAATACTTC.

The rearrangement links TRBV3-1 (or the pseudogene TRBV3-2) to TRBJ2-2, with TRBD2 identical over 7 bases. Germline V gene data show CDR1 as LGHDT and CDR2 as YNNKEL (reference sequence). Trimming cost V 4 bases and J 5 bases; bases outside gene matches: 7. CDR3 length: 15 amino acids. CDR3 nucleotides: TGTGCCAGCAGCCCCCAAGCGGGGCGAACCGGGGAGCTGTTTTTT. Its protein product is CASSPQAGRTGELFF.

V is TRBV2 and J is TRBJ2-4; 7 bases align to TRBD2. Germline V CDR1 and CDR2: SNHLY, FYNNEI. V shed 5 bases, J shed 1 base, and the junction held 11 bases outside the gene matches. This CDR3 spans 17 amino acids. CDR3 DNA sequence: TGTGCCAGCAGTCGGACTAGAGGGACTTTTGCCAAAAACATTCAGTACTTC. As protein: CASSRTRGTFAKNIQYF.

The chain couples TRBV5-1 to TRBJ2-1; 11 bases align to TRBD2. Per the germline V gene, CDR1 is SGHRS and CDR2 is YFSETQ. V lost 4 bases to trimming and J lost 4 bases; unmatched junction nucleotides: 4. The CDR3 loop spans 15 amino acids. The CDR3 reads CASSIGTSGYNEQFF. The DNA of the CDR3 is TGCGCCAGCAGCATCGGGACTAGCGGTTACAATGAGCAGTTCTTC.

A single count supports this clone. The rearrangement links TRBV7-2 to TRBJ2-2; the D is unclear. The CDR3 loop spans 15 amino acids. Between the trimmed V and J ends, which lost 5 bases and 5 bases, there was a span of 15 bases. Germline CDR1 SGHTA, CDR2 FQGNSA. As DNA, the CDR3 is TGTGCCAGCAGCCCTCGCTTACCGAGGACCGGGGAGCTGTTTTTT. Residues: CASSPRLPRTGELFF.

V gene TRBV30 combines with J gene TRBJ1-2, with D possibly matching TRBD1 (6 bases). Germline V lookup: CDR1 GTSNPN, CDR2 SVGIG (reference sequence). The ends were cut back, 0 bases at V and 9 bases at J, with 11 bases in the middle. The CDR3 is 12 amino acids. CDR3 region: CAWSVQQGRYTF. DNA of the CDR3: TGTGCCTGGAGTGTACAACAGGGTCGCTACACCTTC.

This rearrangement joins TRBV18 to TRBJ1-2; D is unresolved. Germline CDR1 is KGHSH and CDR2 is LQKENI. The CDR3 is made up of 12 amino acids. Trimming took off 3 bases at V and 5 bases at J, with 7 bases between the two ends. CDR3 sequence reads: CASSPSQYGYTF. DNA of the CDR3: TGTGCCAGCTCACCCAGTCAATATGGCTACACCTTC.

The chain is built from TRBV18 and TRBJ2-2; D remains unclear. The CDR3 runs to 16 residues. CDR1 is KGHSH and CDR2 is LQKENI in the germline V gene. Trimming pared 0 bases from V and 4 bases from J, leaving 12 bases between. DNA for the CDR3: TGTGCCAGCTCACCACCCGGGTCAGAGGCCACCGGGGAGCTGTTTTTT. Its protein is CASSPPGSEATGELFF.

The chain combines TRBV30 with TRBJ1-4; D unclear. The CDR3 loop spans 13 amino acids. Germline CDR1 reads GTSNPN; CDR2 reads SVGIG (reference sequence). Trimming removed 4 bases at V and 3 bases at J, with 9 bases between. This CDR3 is CAWISESNEKLFF. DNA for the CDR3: TGTGCCTGGATCTCCGAGTCTAATGAAAAACTGTTTTTT.

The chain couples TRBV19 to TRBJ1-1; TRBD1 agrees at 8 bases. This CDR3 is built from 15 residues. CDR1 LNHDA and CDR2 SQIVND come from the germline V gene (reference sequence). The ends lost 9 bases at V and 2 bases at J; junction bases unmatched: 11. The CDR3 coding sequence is TGTGCCAGCCTGAACTTGGGACAGGATAACACTGAAGCTTTCTTT. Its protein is CASLNLGQDNTEAFF.

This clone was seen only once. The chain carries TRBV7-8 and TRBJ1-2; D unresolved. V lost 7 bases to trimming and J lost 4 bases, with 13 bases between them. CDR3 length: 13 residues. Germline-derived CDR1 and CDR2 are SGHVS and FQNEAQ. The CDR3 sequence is CASTPLGSYGYTF. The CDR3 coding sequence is TGTGCCAGCACCCCCCTGGGCTCCTATGGCTACACCTTC.

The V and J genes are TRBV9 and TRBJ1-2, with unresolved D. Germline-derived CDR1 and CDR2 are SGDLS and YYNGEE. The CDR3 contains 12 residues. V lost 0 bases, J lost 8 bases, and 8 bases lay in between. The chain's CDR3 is CASSVGSRGYTF. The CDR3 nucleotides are TGTGCCAGCAGCGTAGGGTCGAGGGGCTACACCTTC.

The CDR3 region has the DNA TGTGCCAGCAGCGTCCACCAGGGTGACGAGACCCAGTACTTC. Amino acid sequence: CASSVHQGDETQYF. This chain connects TRBV9 to TRBJ2-5, with D possibly matching TRBD1 (5 bases). The CDR3 consists of 14 residues. Germline V gene data show CDR1 as SGDLS and CDR2 as YYNGEE. Trimming took off 2 bases at V and 5 bases at J, with 13 bases between the two ends. Based on the CDR3 plus reference TRBV9 and TRBJ2-5, the full variable domain is DSGVTQTPKHLITATGQRVTLRCSPRSGDLSVYWYQQSLDQGLQFLIQYYNGEERAKGNILERFSAQQFPDLHSELNLSSLELGDSALYFCASSVHQGDETQYFGPGTRLLVL.